A selection of T cell receptor beta chains follows, all from one sample in a study of lymphopenia after photon versus proton radiotherapy. Produced via immunoSEQ multiplex PCR; TCRdb's table is partial and in-frame only. Of approximately 62,000 clones in the sample, around 85% were seen once. The material was peripheral blood, obtained from a patient treated with proton-based radiotherapy. The receptors derive from a man in his sixties with pancreatic cancer. Each CDR3 is given with its conserved first and last residue. Each record gives: clone size, J gene, V gene, D gene, CDR3 protein, CDR3 DNA. The D gene is left open where the match is weak. Clone size is not always given. Where it is, it says once, few, many or a class for expanded clones.

size: -; J: TRBJ2-7; V: TRBV11-3; D: TRBD1; CDR3: CASSLEMGTGASYEQYF; DNA: TGTGCCAGCAGCTTAGAAATGGGGACAGGGGCCTCCTACGAGCAGTACTTC
size: -; J: TRBJ2-1; V: TRBV28; D: -; CDR3: CATENGGGSYNEQFF; DNA: TGTGCCACAGAGAACGGGGGTGGCTCCTACAATGAGCAGTTCTTC
size: -; J: TRBJ1-4; V: TRBV11-2; D: -; CDR3: CASSFIRDEKLFF; DNA: TGTGCCAGCAGCTTTATCAGGGATGAAAAACTGTTTTTT
size: -; J: TRBJ1-3; V: TRBV9; D: -; CDR3: CASSEGGGVSSGNTIYF; DNA: TGTGCCAGCAGCGAGGGGGGAGGAGTGAGCTCTGGAAACACCATATATTTT
size: few; J: TRBJ1-1; V: TRBV7-2; D: -; CDR3: CASSLQARVMNTEAFF; DNA: TGTGCCAGCAGCTTGCAAGCCAGGGTTATGAACACTGAAGCTTTCTTT
size: -; J: TRBJ1-3; V: TRBV7-2; D: -; CDR3: CASTSRGAFGNTIYF; DNA: TGTGCCAGCACCTCCCGGGGGGCATTCGGAAACACCATATATTTT
size: -; J: TRBJ1-5; V: TRBV9; D: -; CDR3: CASSVAKGGPQHF; DNA: TGTGCCAGCAGCGTAGCTAAGGGGGGGCCCCAGCATTTT
size: -; J: TRBJ2-2; V: TRBV19; D: -; CDR3: CASSQTLMLNTGELFF; DNA: TGTGCCAGTAGCCAGACTCTTATGTTGAACACCGGGGAGCTGTTTTTT
size: -; J: TRBJ1-1; V: TRBV7-9; D: -; CDR3: CASSLTGGTEAFF; DNA: TGTGCCAGCAGCTTAACTGGGGGCACTGAAGCTTTCTTT
size: few; J: TRBJ2-7; V: TRBV15; D: -; CDR3: CATSLTGLSVDEQYF; DNA: TGTGCCACCAGCCTGACAGGTCTGAGCGTCGACGAGCAGTACTTC
size: -; J: TRBJ1-4; V: TRBV5-6; D: -; CDR3: CASSLAVGGLFF; DNA: TGTGCCAGCAGCTTGGCAGTAGGAGGACTGTTTTTT
size: -; J: TRBJ2-2; V: TRBV11-2; D: TRBD1; CDR3: CASSPHLGQGKVGELFF; DNA: TGTGCCAGCAGCCCTCATCTCGGACAGGGGAAAGTCGGGGAGCTGTTTTTT
size: -; J: TRBJ1-5; V: TRBV19; D: -; CDR3: CASSETGTYYQPQHF; DNA: TGTGCCAGTAGTGAGACCGGGACTTACTATCAGCCCCAGCATTTT